The 28 T cell receptor beta chains below all came from one sample that was sequenced in a study of shared clonotypes between healthy human individuals. Clones were sequenced by immunoSEQ multiplex PCR, and TCRdb holds only the in-frame ones, with some missing. The table lists about 1.5 million clones, roughly 96% of them singletons. The specimen sequenced was naive CD4+ T cells sorted from blood. Noted subset: CD45RA+ positively selected. Source of these receptors: a man aged 30 to 45 in good health.

The rearrangement links TRBV5-6 to TRBJ1-2, with 7 bases matching TRBD1. Germline loops: CDR1 SGHDT, CDR2 YYEEEE. The length of the CDR3 is 13 residues. After removal of 2 bases from V and 8 bases from J, the junction contained 6 bases not matched to a gene. CDR3 nucleotide sequence: TGTGCCAGCAGCTTACGACAGGGACGGGGCTACACCTTC. Translated, it gives CASSLRQGRGYTF.

The rearrangement joins TRBV6-5 to TRBJ1-2; no reliable D call. The V end lost 0 bases, the J end lost 5 bases, and 10 bases lay between the germline ends. This CDR3 spans 14 amino acids. Germline V gene sequence: CDR1 MNHEY, CDR2 SVGAGI. The CDR3 DNA reads TGTGCCAGCAGTTACTCGACACCCTCTTATGGCTACACCTTC. This gives the protein CASSYSTPSYGYTF.

The rearrangement uses TRBV7-9 and TRBJ2-7, with TRBD2 matching over 9 bases. Germline CDR1 and CDR2: SEHNR and FQNEAQ (reference sequence). Trimming took 1 base from V and 0 from J; bases not matched to a gene: 10. The CDR3 loop spans 18 amino acids. The CDR3 region has the DNA TGTGCCAGCAGCTTAGAGGGACTAGCTTTTCCTTCCTCCTACGAGCAGTACTTC. This translates into CASSLEGLAFPSSYEQYF.

This clone was detected once. The V call is TRBV10-3, the J call TRBJ1-1; 7 nucleotides line up with TRBD1. CDR1 is ENHRY, CDR2 SYGVKD, per germline. The J segment lost 1 base and the V segment lost 3 bases, leaving 2 bases of the junction unmatched. The CDR3 runs 14 residues. The DNA for the CDR3 is TGTGCCATCAGTGAAAACAGGGGGAACACTGAAGCTTTCTTT. Protein product: CAISENRGNTEAFF.

The chain combines TRBV28 with TRBJ1-5; D is uncertain. This CDR3 contains 13 residues. V was clipped by 8 bases and J by 2 bases, with 10 bases between them. Germline V gives CDR1 MDHEN, CDR2 SYDVKM. CDR3 region: CASGRGGNQPQHF. CDR3 nucleotides: TGTGCCAGCGGCCGGGGTGGCAATCAGCCCCAGCATTTT.

CDR3 sequence reads: CASSLVKGRQPQHF. CDR3 sequence (DNA): TGTGCCAGCAGTTTGGTAAAGGGGCGGCAGCCCCAGCATTTT. The rearrangement uses TRBV28 and TRBJ1-5, with a weak D call TRBD1 (5 bases). From germline, CDR1 is MDHEN and CDR2 SYDVKM. V dropped 3 bases and J dropped 7 bases, with 13 bases sitting between them. CDR3 length: 14 residues.

The rearrangement links TRBV6-6 to TRBJ2-4; D not resolved. CDR1 is MNHNY, CDR2 SVGAGI, per germline (reference sequence). The CDR3 length is 12 residues. The ends were cut back, 2 bases at V and 9 bases at J, with 8 bases in the middle. CDR3 nucleotides: TGTGCCAGCAGTTACGGTCTCGGCATTCAGTACTTC. It translates to CASSYGLGIQYF.

A single count supports this clone. V usage is TRBV11-2 and J usage is TRBJ2-5, with 11 bases aligning to TRBD1. Trimming took 1 base from V and 0 from J; bases not matched to a gene: 1. Germline V lookup: CDR1 SGHAT, CDR2 FQNNGV. The CDR3 spans 16 residues. The CDR3 coding sequence is TGTGCCAGCAGCTTAGGGGACAGGGGGTACCAAGAGACCCAGTACTTC. This translates into CASSLGDRGYQETQYF.

This chain uses TRBV6-1 with TRBJ1-5, with unresolved D. This CDR3 has 12 residues. The V end lost 11 bases, the J end lost 2 bases, and 10 bases lay between the germline ends. Germline V gives CDR1 MNHNS, CDR2 SASEGT. The CDR3 protein is CALNEGNQPQHF. CDR3 nucleotides: TGTGCCCTAAACGAGGGCAATCAGCCCCAGCATTTT.

The chain carries TRBV18 and TRBJ2-3; 8 nucleotides align to TRBD1. The V and J ends lost 0 bases and 7 bases, in that order; junction bases with no gene match: 9. The CDR3 runs 16 residues. Germline values: CDR1 KGHSH, CDR2 LQKENI. The CDR3 here is CASSPPPGGYRYTQYF. The DNA for the CDR3 is TGTGCCAGCTCACCACCGCCAGGGGGCTACCGCTATACGCAGTATTTT.

For this clone: This CDR3 is also generated by other DNA sequences in the sample. J is TRBJ2-7 and V is TRBV7-9; TRBD1 agrees at 10 bases. V shed 4 bases and J 1 base; nucleotides not matched to a gene: 1. This CDR3 is built from 14 residues. The germline V gene has CDR1 SEHNR and CDR2 FQNEAQ (reference sequence). This CDR3 reads CASSSGQGSYEQYF. For the CDR3, the DNA is TGTGCCAGCAGCTCGGGACAGGGGTCCTACGAGCAGTACTTC. Filled out from reference TRBV7-9 and TRBJ2-7, the complete variable domain reads DTGVSQNPRHKITKRGQNVTFRCDPISEHNRLYWYRQTLGQGPEFLTYFQNEAQLEKSRLLSDRFSAERPKGSFSTLEIQRTEQGDSAMYLCASSSGQGSYEQYFGPGTRLTVT.

The rearrangement links TRBV5-1 to TRBJ2-5, with TRBD1 matching 10 bases. In germline, CDR1 is SGHRS, CDR2 YFSETQ. V lost 1 base and J lost 5; bases outside the gene matches: 11. The CDR3 sequence is 17 residues long. The CDR3 nucleotides read TGCGCCAGCAGCTTGTTGGGGACAGGGGTCGTAGGGGAGACCCAGTACTTC. Translation: CASSLLGTGVVGETQYF.

This rearrangement joins TRBV25-1 to TRBJ1-3; unclear D gene. Germline V gene data show CDR1 as MGHDK and CDR2 as SYGVNS. The CDR3 runs 12 residues. Trimming left V 5 bases short and J 3 bases short, with 5 bases between. CDR3 loop: CASSSLGNTIYF. Written as DNA, the CDR3 is TGTGCCAGCAGTAGCCTTGGAAACACCATATATTTT.

The rearrangement links TRBV2 to TRBJ2-6; perhaps TRBD1 as D (6 bases). With 4 bases removed from V and 4 bases from J, the gap between germline ends came to 14 bases. There are 16 residues in the CDR3. Per germline, CDR1 SNHLY and CDR2 FYNNEI. This chain's CDR3 is CASSALGGAGANVLTF. The DNA for the CDR3 is TGTGCCAGCAGTGCCCTTGGGGGCGCCGGGGCCAACGTCCTGACTTTC.

The chain's CDR3 is CASSLPAGGTYEQYF. DNA for the CDR3: TGTGCCAGCAGCTTGCCAGCGGGAGGGACCTACGAGCAGTACTTC. The chain employs TRBV5-5 and TRBJ2-7, with TRBD2 matching over 10 bases. The ends lost 1 base at V and 2 bases at J; junction bases unmatched: 3. This CDR3 has 15 residues. Germline CDR1 reads SGHKS; CDR2 reads YYEKEE (reference sequence).

The rearrangement uses TRBV5-1 and TRBJ2-2, with TRBD1 matching over 8 bases. The CDR3 totals 16 residues. V lost 1 base and J lost 6; bases outside the gene matches: 8. CDR1 is SGHRS, CDR2 YFSETQ, per germline. The CDR3 DNA is TGCGCCAGCAGCTTGTCGGGACAGGCCAACGCCGGGGAGCTGTTTTTT. Residues: CASSLSGQANAGELFF.

The V call is TRBV28, the J call TRBJ2-3, with D tentatively TRBD1 (5 bases). V shed 7 bases and J shed 6 bases, with 20 bases lying between them. Germline CDR1 and CDR2: MDHEN and SYDVKM. The CDR3 runs 15 residues. The CDR3 sequence is CASTSSGEGVDTQYF. As DNA, the CDR3 is TGTGCCAGCACTTCATCTGGGGAAGGGGTGGATACGCAGTATTTT.

The genes are TRBV19 and TRBJ2-2; no firm D call. CDR3 length: 15 amino acids. V lost 8 bases and J 5 bases, leaving 18 bases between the germline ends. Germline CDR1 reads LNHDA; CDR2 reads SQIVND (reference sequence). CDR3 in DNA: TGTGCCAGTTCGAAGGCCCCTGGATTAACCGGGGAGCTGTTTTTT. As protein: CASSKAPGLTGELFF.

The table lists this clone with a count of one. The J gene is TRBJ2-7, the V gene TRBV5-1; maybe TRBD1 (6 bases). Per germline, CDR1 SGHRS and CDR2 YFSETQ. The CDR3 is made up of 14 amino acids. Trimming pared 3 bases from V and 1 base from J, leaving 11 bases between. CDR3 amino acids: CASSSSGVSYEQYF. In nucleotides, the CDR3 is TGCGCCAGCAGCTCATCAGGGGTATCCTACGAGCAGTACTTC.

J is TRBJ1-1 and V is TRBV6-5; D unclear. V lost 2 bases and J lost 10, with 8 bases in between. This CDR3 contains 11 residues. Germline CDR1 MNHEY, CDR2 SVGAGI. CDR3 protein: CASSYRTRAFF. As DNA, the CDR3 is TGTGCCAGCAGTTACCGTACGAGAGCTTTCTTT.

This sequence joins TRBV11-2 and TRBJ2-4; tentatively, D is TRBD1 (5 bases). V gave up 2 bases and J gave up 1 base, with 9 bases separating them. The CDR3 totals 15 residues. Germline lookup yields CDR1 SGHAT and CDR2 FQNNGV. This CDR3 is CASSLRGGAKNIQYF. CDR3 DNA: TGTGCCAGCAGCTTAAGGGGTGGGGCCAAAAACATTCAGTACTTC.

V and J are TRBV5-4 and TRBJ1-3, with D uncertain. There are 12 residues in the CDR3. Germline V CDR1 and CDR2: SGHNT, YYREEE (reference sequence). The ends were cut back, 4 bases at V and 4 bases at J, with 6 bases in the middle. CDR3 nucleotide sequence: TGTGCCAGCAGCCAAACAGGAAACACCATATATTTT. It specifies CASSQTGNTIYF.

The V gene is TRBV19, the J gene TRBJ2-7, with D possibly being TRBD1 (5 bases). CDR1 and CDR2 from the germline V gene are LNHDA and SQIVND (reference sequence). The CDR3 consists of 12 residues. V dropped 3 bases and J dropped 5 bases, with 8 bases sitting between them. CDR3 sequence: CASSIWGNEQYF. The CDR3 coding sequence is TGTGCCAGTAGTATTTGGGGCAACGAGCAGTACTTC.

The J gene is TRBJ2-3, the V gene TRBV5-1; 9 positions match TRBD1. From germline, CDR1 is SGHRS and CDR2 YFSETQ. The CDR3 extends over 16 amino acids. J was trimmed by 5 bases and V by 6 bases; bases with no gene match: 13. The CDR3: CASNLGTGPSRDTQYF. In nucleotides, the CDR3 is TGCGCCAGCAACCTCGGGACAGGGCCTTCCAGAGATACGCAGTATTTT.

The rearrangement joins TRBV19 to TRBJ2-5, with D tentatively TRBD1 or TRBD2 (5 bases each). Trimming shortened V by 5 bases and J by 1 base, and 14 bases separated the two germline ends. The CDR3 spans 15 residues. Per the germline V gene, CDR1 is LNHDA and CDR2 is SQIVND (reference sequence). In DNA, the CDR3 is TGTGCCAGTAGTGTGGGAGTTGGGGCCCAAGAGACCCAGTACTTC. The encoded protein is CASSVGVGAQETQYF. The full variable domain, its missing parts supplied by reference TRBV19 and TRBJ2-5, is DGGITQSPKYLFRKEGQNVTLSCEQNLNHDAMYWYRQDPGQGLRLIYYSQIVNDFQKGDIAEGYSVSREKKESFPLTVTSAQKNPTAFYLCASSVGVGAQETQYFGPGTRLLVL.

V and J are TRBV2 and TRBJ2-1; 14 bases match TRBD2. CDR1 and CDR2 from the germline V gene are SNHLY and FYNNEI. This CDR3 has 14 residues. V was clipped by 8 bases and J by 14 bases; unmatched bases: 11. The CDR3 here is CASGRLAGGVFEFF. CDR3 nucleotides: TGTGCCAGCGGAAGACTAGCGGGAGGGGTGTTCGAGTTCTTC.

The chain employs TRBV11-2 and TRBJ1-3, with TRBD1 matching over 7 bases. The V segment lost 4 bases and the J segment 2 bases; nucleotides outside the gene matches: 2. This CDR3 is 14 amino acids long. From germline, CDR1 is SGHAT and CDR2 FQNNGV. In nucleotides, the CDR3 is TGTGCCAGCAGCTACAGGGGACCTGGAAACACCATATATTTT. It translates to CASSYRGPGNTIYF.

This chain joins TRBV11-2 and TRBJ2-2, with TRBD2 identical over 12 bases. The V gene end was trimmed by 7 bases and the J gene end by 5 bases; junction bases not matched to a gene: 8. CDR3 size: 16 residues. CDR1 and CDR2 (germline): SGHAT, FQNNGV. The DNA for the CDR3 is TGTGCCAGCACCACGGGACTAGCGGGTGGTACCGGGGAGCTGTTTTTT. Translating it yields CASTTGLAGGTGELFF.